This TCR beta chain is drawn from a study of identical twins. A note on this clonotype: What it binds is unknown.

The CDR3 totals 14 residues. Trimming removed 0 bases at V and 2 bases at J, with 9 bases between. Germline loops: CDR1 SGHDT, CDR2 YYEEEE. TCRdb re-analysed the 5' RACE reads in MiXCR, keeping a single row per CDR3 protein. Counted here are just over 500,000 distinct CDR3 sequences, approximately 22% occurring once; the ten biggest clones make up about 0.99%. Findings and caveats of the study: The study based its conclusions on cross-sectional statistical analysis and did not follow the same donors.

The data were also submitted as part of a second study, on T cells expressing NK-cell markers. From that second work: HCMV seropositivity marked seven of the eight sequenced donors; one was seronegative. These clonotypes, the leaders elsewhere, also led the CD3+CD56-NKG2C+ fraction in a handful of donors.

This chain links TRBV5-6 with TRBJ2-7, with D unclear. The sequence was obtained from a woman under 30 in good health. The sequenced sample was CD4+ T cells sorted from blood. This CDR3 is CASSLVHGTYEQYF. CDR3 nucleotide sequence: TGTGCCAGCAGCTTGGTCCACGGAACCTACGAGCAGTACTTC.